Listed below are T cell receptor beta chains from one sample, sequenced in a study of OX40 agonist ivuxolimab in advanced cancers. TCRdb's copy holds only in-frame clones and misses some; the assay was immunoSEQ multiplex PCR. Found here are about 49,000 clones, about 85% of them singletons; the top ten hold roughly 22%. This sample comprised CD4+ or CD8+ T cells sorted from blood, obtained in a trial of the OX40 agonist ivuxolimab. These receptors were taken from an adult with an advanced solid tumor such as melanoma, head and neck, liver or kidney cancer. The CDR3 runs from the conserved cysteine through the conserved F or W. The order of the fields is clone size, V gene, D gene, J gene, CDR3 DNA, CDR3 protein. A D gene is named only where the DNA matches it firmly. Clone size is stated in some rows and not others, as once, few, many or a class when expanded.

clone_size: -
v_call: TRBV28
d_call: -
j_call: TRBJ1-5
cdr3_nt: TGTGCCAGCACAACTTTTCAGGGGAGCAATCAGCCCCAGCATTTT
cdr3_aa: CASTTFQGSNQPQHF

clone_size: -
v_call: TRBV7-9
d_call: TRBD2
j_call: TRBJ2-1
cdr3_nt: TGTGCCAGCAGCCCACCGCCGAGCGGGGTCGTGAATGAGCAGTTCTTC
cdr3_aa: CASSPPPSGVVNEQFF

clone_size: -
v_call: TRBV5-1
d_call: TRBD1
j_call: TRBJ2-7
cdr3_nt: TGCGCCAGCAGCGTTTTCCGGGACAGGGGGATCTACGAGCAGTACTTC
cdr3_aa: CASSVFRDRGIYEQYF

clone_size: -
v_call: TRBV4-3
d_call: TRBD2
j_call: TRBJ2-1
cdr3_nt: TGCGCCAGCAGCCAAGGGCTAGCGGGGACATCCGAGCAGTTCTTC
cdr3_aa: CASSQGLAGTSEQFF

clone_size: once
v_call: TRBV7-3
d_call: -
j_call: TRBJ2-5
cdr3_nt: TGTGCCAGCAGCTTAATTGGGCAGGGCCCCCAAGAGACCCAGTACTTC
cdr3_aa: CASSLIGQGPQETQYF

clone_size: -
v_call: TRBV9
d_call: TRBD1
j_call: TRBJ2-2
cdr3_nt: TGTGCCAGCAGCGTACCGATACCGGCGACAGGGGATCTGAACACCGGGGAGCTGTTTTTT
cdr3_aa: CASSVPIPATGDLNTGELFF

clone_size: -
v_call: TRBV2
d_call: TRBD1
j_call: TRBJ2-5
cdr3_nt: TGTGCCAGCGGGGGACAGCAAGAGACCCAGTACTTC
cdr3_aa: CASGGQQETQYF

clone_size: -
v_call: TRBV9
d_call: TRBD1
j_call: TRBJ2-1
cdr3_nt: TGTGCCAGCACCACGCAACACACGACAGGGTTGAACAATGAGCAGTTCTTC
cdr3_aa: CASTTQHTTGLNNEQFF

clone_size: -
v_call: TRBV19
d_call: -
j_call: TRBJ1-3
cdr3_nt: TGTGCCAGTAGTATCGCAGTTTTGGGGATGGCTGGAAACACCATATATTTT
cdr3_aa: CASSIAVLGMAGNTIYF

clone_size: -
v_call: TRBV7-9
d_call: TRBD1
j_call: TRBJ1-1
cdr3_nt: TGTGCCAGCAAAGGGACAGGGGGCTTCACTGAAGCTTTCTTT
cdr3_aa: CASKGTGGFTEAFF

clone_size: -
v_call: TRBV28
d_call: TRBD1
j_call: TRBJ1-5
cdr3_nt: TGTGCCAGCGGAGAGACAGGGTACTTTCAGCCCCAGCATTTT
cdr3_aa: CASGETGYFQPQHF

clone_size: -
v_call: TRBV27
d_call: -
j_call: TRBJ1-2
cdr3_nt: TGTGCCAGCAGTCTAAGCCGCTACTATGGCTACACCTTC
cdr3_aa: CASSLSRYYGYTF

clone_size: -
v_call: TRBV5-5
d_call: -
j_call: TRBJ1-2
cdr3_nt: TGTGCCAGCAGAGACCGGGACCCCTACTATGGCTACACCTTC
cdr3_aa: CASRDRDPYYGYTF

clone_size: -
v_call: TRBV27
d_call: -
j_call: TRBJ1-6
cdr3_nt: TGTGCCAGCAGTTCAATCCAACAAGGGGATTCACCCCTCCACTTT
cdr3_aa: CASSSIQQGDSPLHF

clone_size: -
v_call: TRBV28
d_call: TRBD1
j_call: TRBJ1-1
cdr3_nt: TGTGCCAGCAGTCAGCGACAGGGGTGGGTCACTGAAGCTTTCTTT
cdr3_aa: CASSQRQGWVTEAFF

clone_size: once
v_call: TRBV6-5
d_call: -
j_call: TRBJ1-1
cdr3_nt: TGTGCCAGCAGTTACTCGGGGGGCGCGGGGACTGAAGCTTTCTTT
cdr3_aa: CASSYSGGAGTEAFF

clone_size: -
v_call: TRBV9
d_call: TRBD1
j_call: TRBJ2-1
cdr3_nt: TGTGCCAGCAACATAGGGGGCGGTAGGGGTGAGCAGTTCTTC
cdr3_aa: CASNIGGGRGEQFF

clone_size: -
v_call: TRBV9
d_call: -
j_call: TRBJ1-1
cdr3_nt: TGTGCCAGCGCCTCCAATTCGGGGTGGGGGGACACTGAAGCTTTCTTT
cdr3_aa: CASASNSGWGDTEAFF

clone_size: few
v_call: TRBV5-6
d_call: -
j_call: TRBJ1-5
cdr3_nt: TGTGCCAGCAGCTTGGGGACTAGCAATCAGCCCCAGCATTTT
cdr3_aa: CASSLGTSNQPQHF

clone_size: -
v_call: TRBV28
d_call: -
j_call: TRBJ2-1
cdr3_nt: TGTGCCAGCAGCACATACAGGGCCGGTAACTACAATGAGCAGTTCTTC
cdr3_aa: CASSTYRAGNYNEQFF

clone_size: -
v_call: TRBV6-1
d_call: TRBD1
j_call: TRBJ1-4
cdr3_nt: TGTGCCAGCAGTGAGGACAGGGAGGGGGAGGGAACTAATGAAAAACTGTTTTTT
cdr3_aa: CASSEDREGEGTNEKLFF

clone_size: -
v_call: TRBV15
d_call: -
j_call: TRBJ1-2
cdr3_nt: TGTGCCACCAGCAGAGATCTAGAAGGGAACTATGGCTACACCTTC
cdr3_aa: CATSRDLEGNYGYTF

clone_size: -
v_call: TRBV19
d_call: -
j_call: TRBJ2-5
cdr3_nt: TGTGCCAGTAGTACCCCTCCAGAGACCCAGTACTTC
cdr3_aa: CASSTPPETQYF

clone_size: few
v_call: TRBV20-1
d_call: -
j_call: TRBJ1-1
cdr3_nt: TGCAGTGCTCGAATATACCCTGAAGCTTTCTTT
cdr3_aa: CSARIYPEAFF

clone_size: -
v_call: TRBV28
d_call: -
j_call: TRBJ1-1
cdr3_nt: TGTGCCAGCAGTCGTAGGGGGAGCACTGAAGCTTTCTTT
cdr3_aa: CASSRRGSTEAFF

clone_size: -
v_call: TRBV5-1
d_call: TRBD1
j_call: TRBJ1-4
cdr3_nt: TGCGCCAGCAGCCTGTTGGAGACAGGGGTAACTAATGAAAAACTGTTTTTT
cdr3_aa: CASSLLETGVTNEKLFF

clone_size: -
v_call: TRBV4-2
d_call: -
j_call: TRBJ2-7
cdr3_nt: TGTGCCAGCAGCCAAGATCGCGTGGGGCCCAGAGCCCTCTTCGAGCAGTACTTC
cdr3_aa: CASSQDRVGPRALFEQYF

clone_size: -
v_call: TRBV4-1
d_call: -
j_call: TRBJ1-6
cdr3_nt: TGCGCCAGCAGCCTTGACCCAGTTAGTAATTCACCCCTCCACTTT
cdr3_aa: CASSLDPVSNSPLHF

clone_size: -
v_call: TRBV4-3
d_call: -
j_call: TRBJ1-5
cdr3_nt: TGCGCCAGCAGCCAAGATGGGTCGCCTAGTCAGCCCCAGCATTTT
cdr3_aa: CASSQDGSPSQPQHF

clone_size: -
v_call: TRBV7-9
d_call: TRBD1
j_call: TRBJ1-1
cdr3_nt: TGTGCCAGCAGCCGGGACAGGGTGGCTTTCTTT
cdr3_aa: CASSRDRVAFF

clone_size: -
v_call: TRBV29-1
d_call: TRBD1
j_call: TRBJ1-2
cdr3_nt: TGCAGCGTTGATGAGCCGGGACAGCCAGGCTATGGCTACACCTTC
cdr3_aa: CSVDEPGQPGYGYTF

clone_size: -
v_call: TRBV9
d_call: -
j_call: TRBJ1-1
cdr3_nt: TGTGCCAGCAGCGTAGTCATACACCTTAACACTGAAGCTTTCTTT
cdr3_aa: CASSVVIHLNTEAFF

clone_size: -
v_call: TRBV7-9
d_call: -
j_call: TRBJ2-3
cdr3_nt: TGTGCCAGCAGCTCCGATACGCAGTATTTT
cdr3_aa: CASSSDTQYF

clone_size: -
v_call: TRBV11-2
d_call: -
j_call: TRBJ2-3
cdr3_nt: TGTGCCAGCAGCTTAGCCGGGGATACGCAGTATTTT
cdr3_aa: CASSLAGDTQYF

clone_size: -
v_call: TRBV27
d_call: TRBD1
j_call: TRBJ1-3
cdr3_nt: TGTGCCAGCAGTTTATCAGGGACAGGGCCAAACACCATATATTTT
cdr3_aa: CASSLSGTGPNTIYF

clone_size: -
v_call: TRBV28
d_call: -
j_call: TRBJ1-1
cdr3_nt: TGTGCCAGCAGTTTAGCCGGGACGGTGAACACTGAAGCTTTCTTT
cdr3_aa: CASSLAGTVNTEAFF

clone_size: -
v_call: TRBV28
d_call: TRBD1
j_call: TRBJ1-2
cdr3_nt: TGTGCCAGCAGTTTCTCCCGGGACAGGGGGCCTAACTATGGCTACACCTTC
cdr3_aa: CASSFSRDRGPNYGYTF

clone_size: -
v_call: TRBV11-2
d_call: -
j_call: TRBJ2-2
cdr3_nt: TGTGCCAGCAGCCAGGGGGGTGGGGAGCTGTTTTTT
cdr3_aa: CASSQGGGELFF

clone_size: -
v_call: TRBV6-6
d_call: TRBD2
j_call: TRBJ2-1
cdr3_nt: TGTGCCAGCGGTAGCGGGGGCTCCTACAATGAGCAGTTCTTC
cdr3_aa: CASGSGGSYNEQFF

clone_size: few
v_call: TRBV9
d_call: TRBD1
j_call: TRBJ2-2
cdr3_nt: TGTGCCAGCAGCCCGGGGACAGGCAGCCGTATAGAGCTGTTTTTT
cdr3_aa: CASSPGTGSRIELFF

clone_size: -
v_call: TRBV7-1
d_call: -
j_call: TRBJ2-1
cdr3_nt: TGTGCCAGCAGCTCTCTGGGCTCCAACAATGAGCAGTTCTTC
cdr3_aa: CASSSLGSNNEQFF

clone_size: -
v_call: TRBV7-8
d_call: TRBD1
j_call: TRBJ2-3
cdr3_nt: TGTGCCAGCAGCTTAACAGGGGGCAGCCCAGATACGCAGTATTTT
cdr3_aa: CASSLTGGSPDTQYF

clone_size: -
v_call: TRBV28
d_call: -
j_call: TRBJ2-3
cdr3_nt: TGTGCCAGCAGGGGCAGGGGAGCAGATACGCAGTATTTT
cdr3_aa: CASRGRGADTQYF